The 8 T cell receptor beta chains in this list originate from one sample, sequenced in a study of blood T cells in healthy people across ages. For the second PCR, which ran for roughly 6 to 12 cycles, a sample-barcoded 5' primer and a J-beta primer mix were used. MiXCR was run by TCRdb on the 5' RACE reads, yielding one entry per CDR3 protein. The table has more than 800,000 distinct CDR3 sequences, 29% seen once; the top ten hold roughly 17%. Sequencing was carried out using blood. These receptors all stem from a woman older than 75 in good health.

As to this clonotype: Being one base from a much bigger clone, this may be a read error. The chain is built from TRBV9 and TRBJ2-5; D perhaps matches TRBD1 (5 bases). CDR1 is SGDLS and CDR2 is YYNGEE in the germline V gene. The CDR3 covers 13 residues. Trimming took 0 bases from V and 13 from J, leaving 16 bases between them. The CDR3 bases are TGTGCCAGCAGCGTAGAGGCACAGGCCAAACCGTACTTC. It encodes CASSVEAQAKPYF.

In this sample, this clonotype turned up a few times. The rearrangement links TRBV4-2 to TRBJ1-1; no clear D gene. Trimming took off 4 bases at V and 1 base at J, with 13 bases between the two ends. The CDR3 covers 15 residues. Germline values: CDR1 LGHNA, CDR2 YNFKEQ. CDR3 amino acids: CASSRERAGNTEAFF. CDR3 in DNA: TGTGCCAGCAGCCGGGAGAGGGCTGGGAACACTGAAGCTTTCTTT.

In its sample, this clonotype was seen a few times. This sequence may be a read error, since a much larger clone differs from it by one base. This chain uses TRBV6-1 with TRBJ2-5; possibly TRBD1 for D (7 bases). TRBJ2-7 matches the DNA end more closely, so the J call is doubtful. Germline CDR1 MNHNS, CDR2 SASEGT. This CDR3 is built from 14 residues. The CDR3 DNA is TGTGCCAGCACCCTGTTGCGGGACAGTTTCGAGCAGTACTTC. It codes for CASTLLRDSFEQYF.

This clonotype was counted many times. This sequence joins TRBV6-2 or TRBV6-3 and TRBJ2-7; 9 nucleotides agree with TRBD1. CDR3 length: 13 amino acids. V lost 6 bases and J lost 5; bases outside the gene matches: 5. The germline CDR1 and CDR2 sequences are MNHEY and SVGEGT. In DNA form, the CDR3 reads TGTGCCAGCAGGGGACAGGGAAAACACGAGCAGTACTTC. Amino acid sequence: CASRGQGKHEQYF.

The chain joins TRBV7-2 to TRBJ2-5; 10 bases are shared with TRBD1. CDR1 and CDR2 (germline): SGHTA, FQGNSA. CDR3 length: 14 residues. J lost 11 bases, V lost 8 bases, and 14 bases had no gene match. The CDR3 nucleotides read TGTGCCAGCGACGGGACAGGGGCCGAGAATGAGCAGTACTTC. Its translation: CASDGTGAENEQYF.

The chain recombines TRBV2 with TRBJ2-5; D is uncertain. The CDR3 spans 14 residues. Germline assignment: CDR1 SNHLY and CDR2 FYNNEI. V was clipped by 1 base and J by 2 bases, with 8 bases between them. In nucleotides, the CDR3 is TGTGCCAGCAGTGAAGGTCGGCCTCAAGAGACCCAGTACTTC. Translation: CASSEGRPQETQYF.

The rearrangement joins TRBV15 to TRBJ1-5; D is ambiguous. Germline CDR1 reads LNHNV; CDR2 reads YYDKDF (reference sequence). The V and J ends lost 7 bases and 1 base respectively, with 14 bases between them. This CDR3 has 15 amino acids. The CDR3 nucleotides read TGTGCCACCAACAGTTCTCTTATAAGCAATCAGCCCCAGCATTTT. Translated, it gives CATNSSLISNQPQHF.

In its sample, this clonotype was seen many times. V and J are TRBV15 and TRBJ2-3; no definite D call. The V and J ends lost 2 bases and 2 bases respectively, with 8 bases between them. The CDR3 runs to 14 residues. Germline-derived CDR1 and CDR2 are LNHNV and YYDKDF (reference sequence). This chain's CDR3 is CATSRPQSTDTQYF. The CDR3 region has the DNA TGTGCCACCAGCAGACCCCAGTCCACAGATACGCAGTATTTT.